The rows below give T cell receptor beta chains drawn from one sample of a study of T cell repertoires in cytomegalovirus infection. TCRdb itself ran the reads through MiXCR, one entry per CDR3 protein. The sample lists hundreds of thousands of distinct CDR3 sequences; roughly a third were seen once. The source material was PBMCs. These receptors all come from a human donor in good health (CMV status not recorded). Some clones in this sample may be carry-over from other donors' samples. Both conserved end residues are part of each CDR3. Each record gives: J gene, clone size, V gene, CDR3 protein. Size values are once, few and many counts, or a class for expanded clones, and some rows have none.

j_gene: TRBJ2-1; abundance: few; v_gene: TRBV19; CDR3aa: CASSMAGVNEQFF
j_gene: TRBJ2-1; abundance: NA; v_gene: TRBV7-2; CDR3aa: CASSQLTACYNEQFF
j_gene: TRBJ1-5; abundance: few; v_gene: TRBV6-6; CDR3aa: CASSYGLQGNQPQHF
j_gene: TRBJ2-5; abundance: NA; v_gene: TRBV11-3; CDR3aa: CASSLDGTQETQYF
j_gene: TRBJ2-1; abundance: NA; v_gene: TRBV28; CDR3aa: CASSWGTREVSEQFF
j_gene: TRBJ2-7; abundance: few; v_gene: TRBV12-3/TRBV12-4; CDR3aa: CASSSRSSLSYEQYF
j_gene: TRBJ2-7; abundance: NA; v_gene: TRBV6-1; CDR3aa: CASSFAQPTGDDEQYF
j_gene: TRBJ1-6; abundance: few; v_gene: TRBV12-3/TRBV12-4; CDR3aa: CASSSNRGQNSPLHF
j_gene: TRBJ1-5; abundance: NA; v_gene: TRBV28; CDR3aa: CASSLGHHNQPQHF
j_gene: TRBJ2-3; abundance: many; v_gene: TRBV27; CDR3aa: CASSSQIGGFTDTQYF
j_gene: TRBJ1-4; abundance: many; v_gene: TRBV6-1; CDR3aa: CASKQGVGWEKLFF
j_gene: TRBJ2-1; abundance: NA; v_gene: TRBV5-1; CDR3aa: CASSYLVGVNNEQFF
j_gene: TRBJ2-5; abundance: NA; v_gene: TRBV28; CDR3aa: CASSLDHRVVETQYF
j_gene: TRBJ1-2; abundance: NA; v_gene: TRBV11-2; CDR3aa: CASSFGDRGRIGYGYTF
j_gene: TRBJ2-3; abundance: few; v_gene: TRBV7-8; CDR3aa: CASSLFAPDTQYF
j_gene: TRBJ2-1; abundance: NA; v_gene: TRBV19; CDR3aa: CASSRPGLAGSEQFF
j_gene: TRBJ2-5; abundance: NA; v_gene: TRBV20-1; CDR3aa: CSAEKGQAPGETQYF
j_gene: TRBJ1-5; abundance: NA; v_gene: TRBV28; CDR3aa: CASSAGGPSGNQPQHF
j_gene: TRBJ2-1; abundance: NA; v_gene: TRBV7-9; CDR3aa: CASSLVRGLADVTYNEQFF
j_gene: TRBJ2-5; abundance: NA; v_gene: TRBV20-1; CDR3aa: CSARESDQETQYF
j_gene: TRBJ2-5; abundance: NA; v_gene: TRBV2; CDR3aa: CASREFGETQYF
j_gene: TRBJ2-2; abundance: NA; v_gene: TRBV7-6; CDR3aa: CASSLAWGATGELFF
j_gene: TRBJ2-7; abundance: NA; v_gene: TRBV7-2; CDR3aa: CASSLSPAIRHEQYF
j_gene: TRBJ2-1; abundance: few; v_gene: TRBV29-1; CDR3aa: CSVRRLAGNNEQFF
j_gene: TRBJ2-2; abundance: NA; v_gene: TRBV5-3; CDR3aa: CASSARDGAVRELFF
j_gene: TRBJ2-5; abundance: NA; v_gene: TRBV28; CDR3aa: CASLPSGTQETQYF
j_gene: TRBJ2-2; abundance: NA; v_gene: TRBV7-2; CDR3aa: CDSSLKVVNTGELFF
j_gene: TRBJ2-3; abundance: few; v_gene: TRBV28; CDR3aa: CASSLNLAGTSADTQYF
j_gene: TRBJ2-7; abundance: NA; v_gene: TRBV5-1; CDR3aa: CASSLRQGPIYEQYF
j_gene: TRBJ1-1; abundance: few; v_gene: TRBV4-1; CDR3aa: CASSPREIRLNTEAFF
j_gene: TRBJ1-1; abundance: NA; v_gene: TRBV28; CDR3aa: CASSSYFYTEAFF
j_gene: TRBJ1-5; abundance: NA; v_gene: TRBV19; CDR3aa: CASSSSGVGLWSQPQHF
j_gene: TRBJ2-1; abundance: few; v_gene: TRBV5-4; CDR3aa: CASRLQSGTYNEQFF
j_gene: TRBJ1-2; abundance: NA; v_gene: TRBV4-1; CDR3aa: CASSHRDRAGYTF
j_gene: TRBJ2-5; abundance: few; v_gene: TRBV7-2; CDR3aa: CASSPTSGSGETQYF
j_gene: TRBJ2-6; abundance: NA; v_gene: TRBV7-2; CDR3aa: CASSFRQGAAGANVLTF
j_gene: TRBJ1-1; abundance: many; v_gene: TRBV12-3/TRBV12-4; CDR3aa: CASSLGLLNTEAFF
j_gene: TRBJ1-6; abundance: many; v_gene: TRBV7-2; CDR3aa: CASSPRRGAPAYSPLHF
j_gene: TRBJ1-2; abundance: NA; v_gene: TRBV25-1; CDR3aa: CASSAYGRETPNYGYTF
j_gene: TRBJ1-4; abundance: few; v_gene: TRBV12-3/TRBV12-4; CDR3aa: CASSNRDSPESGKLFF
j_gene: TRBJ1-4; abundance: NA; v_gene: TRBV19; CDR3aa: CASSSFSGGYEKLFF
j_gene: TRBJ2-1; abundance: NA; v_gene: TRBV7-6; CDR3aa: CASSLTKQFF
j_gene: TRBJ2-7; abundance: few; v_gene: TRBV2; CDR3aa: CAGALAGGRYEQYF
j_gene: TRBJ1-6; abundance: NA; v_gene: TRBV20-1; CDR3aa: CSARAGGGTGGSPLHF
j_gene: TRBJ2-7; abundance: NA; v_gene: TRBV12-3/TRBV12-4; CDR3aa: CASTGGGSYEQYF
j_gene: TRBJ2-7; abundance: many; v_gene: TRBV7-2; CDR3aa: CASSLSHSYEQYF
j_gene: TRBJ2-1; abundance: many; v_gene: TRBV12-3/TRBV12-4; CDR3aa: CASSLIAGGNYNEQFF
j_gene: TRBJ2-1; abundance: NA; v_gene: TRBV7-8; CDR3aa: CASSLPTEEQFF
j_gene: TRBJ1-1; abundance: NA; v_gene: TRBV19; CDR3aa: CASSIGTGRNTEAFF
j_gene: TRBJ2-2; abundance: NA; v_gene: TRBV29-1; CDR3aa: CSVEVGLANTGELFF
j_gene: TRBJ2-7; abundance: few; v_gene: TRBV4-2; CDR3aa: CASSQDIGYSYEQYF
j_gene: TRBJ2-7; abundance: NA; v_gene: TRBV15; CDR3aa: CATSTARTASYEQYF
j_gene: TRBJ1-2; abundance: NA; v_gene: TRBV5-6; CDR3aa: CASSLDSPGQGHDTF
j_gene: TRBJ2-3; abundance: few; v_gene: TRBV12-3/TRBV12-4; CDR3aa: CASSLGGGSDTQYF